Listed here are 32 T cell receptor beta chains from one sample, sequenced in a study of regulatory T cells in long-lasting Graves disease. iRepertoire HTBI primers and Arm-PCR of CDR3 regions built TCR beta libraries. From the multiplex PCR reads, TCRdb called clonotypes with MiXCR, one entry per CDR3 protein. The table lists a few hundred thousand distinct CDR3 sequences, 15% to 20% of them singletons. Documented time point: newly diagnosed GD, antithyroid drugs for less than 3 months. Extracted PBMC RNA gave rise to the TCR library. The sample was also reused in another study, on T cells in Graves' hyperthyroidism and ophthalmopathy.

The sequenced sample was peripheral blood mononuclear cells (PBMCs), obtained at new diagnosis, from a patient treated with antithyroid drugs. All receptors derive from a woman in her twenties or thirties with Graves disease.

This clonotype was counted at least ten times. The chain employs TRBV3-1 and TRBJ2-4, with D possibly being TRBD1 or TRBD2 (6 bases each). The CDR3 consists of 16 residues. The germline gives CDR1 LGHDT, CDR2 YNNKEL (reference sequence). V lost 4 bases, J lost 9 bases, and 22 bases lay in between. The CDR3 DNA reads TGTGCCAGCAGCCCCGGGGGCGTTTACCCAAACAGCATTCAGTACTTC. Its translation: CASSPGGVYPNSIQYF.

This clonotype was seen a few times. CDR3 coding DNA: TGCAGTCCCAGGGACGCCAGAAACTATGGCTACACCTTC. Its protein is CSPRDARNYGYTF. V is TRBV20-1 and J is TRBJ1-2, with D maybe TRBD1 (5 bases). Germline V lookup: CDR1 DFQATT, CDR2 SNEGSKA (reference sequence). The CDR3 loop spans 13 amino acids. Between the trimmed V and J ends, which lost 8 bases and 2 bases, there was a span of 15 bases.

In this sample, this clonotype turned up many times. The chain has TRBV7-6 and TRBJ2-3, with 7 bases identical to TRBD2. This CDR3 is 18 amino acids long. Germline V gene lookup returns CDR1 SGHVS and CDR2 FNYEAQ. After removal of 5 bases from V and 4 bases from J, the junction contained 18 bases not matched to a gene. CDR3 sequence (DNA): TGTGCCAGCAGCCCGCAATGGGACTACCTCCAAGTGGCAGATACGCAGTATTTT. It encodes CASSPQWDYLQVADTQYF.

Points on this clonotype: No DNA is shown, since the ends of the CDR3 on it are uncertain; the CDR3 is the one TCRdb lists. The chain employs TRBV7-9 and TRBJ2-1; the D call of TRBD1 is as the table states it, not checked on the DNA. The CDR3 extends over 22 residues, inclusive of both ends. Per germline, CDR1 SEHNR and CDR2 FQNEAQ (reference sequence). CDR3 amino acids: CASSFPDSGANVLTFGAGEQFF.

The sample holds many counts of this clonotype. V and J are TRBV18 and TRBJ2-5; 8 bases align to TRBD1. CDR3 length: 14 residues. The ends lost 4 bases at V and 2 bases at J; junction bases unmatched: 3. CDR1 KGHSH and CDR2 LQKENI come from the germline V gene. CDR3 residues: CASSQGQEQETQYF. The CDR3 bases are TGTGCCAGCTCACAGGGACAGGAGCAAGAGACCCAGTACTTC.

This clonotype was counted ten times or more. The rearrangement uses TRBV12-3 or TRBV12-4 and TRBJ1-1; no definite D call. Trimming shortened V by 5 bases and J by 6 bases, and 19 bases separated the two germline ends. The CDR3 is 15 residues long. CDR3 region: CASSMSTGIWAEAFF. The DNA of the CDR3 is TGTGCCAGCAGTATGTCGACGGGGATTTGGGCTGAAGCTTTCTTT.

This clonotype was observed many times. The V call is TRBV11-2, the J call TRBJ1-3, with D unresolved. CDR1 is SGHAT, CDR2 FQNNGV, per germline. The ends were cut back, 6 bases at V and 2 bases at J, with 5 bases in the middle. The CDR3 runs 12 residues. Here the CDR3 DNA reads TGTGCCAGCAGTAGACCTGGAAACACCATATATTTT. Its protein is CASSRPGNTIYF.

This clonotype occurred many times. The rearrangement uses TRBV18 and TRBJ1-5; D is ambiguous. Trimming shortened V by 1 base and J by 6 bases, and 4 bases separated the two germline ends. Germline V gives CDR1 KGHSH, CDR2 LQKENI. This CDR3 spans 12 amino acids. The DNA of the CDR3 is TGTGCCAGCTCACCACGAGGTCAGCCCCAGCATTTT. Protein sequence: CASSPRGQPQHF.

About this clonotype: It may be a read error: a sequence one base away is much more abundant. This chain uses TRBV19 with TRBJ1-1; no clear D. V dropped 8 bases and J dropped 0 bases, with 10 bases sitting between them. Germline V gene data show CDR1 as LNHDA and CDR2 as SQIVND (reference sequence). CDR3 length: 13 amino acids. The CDR3 loop is CASCGVMNTEAFF. The CDR3 DNA reads as TGTGCCAGTTGTGGGGTCATGAACACTGAAGCTTTCTTT. Combining the CDR3 with reference TRBV19 and TRBJ1-1 gives the whole variable domain DGGITQSPKYLFRKEGQNVTLSCEQNLNHDAMYWYRQDPGQGLRLIYYSQIVNDFQKGDIAEGYSVSREKKESFPLTVTSAQKNPTAFYLCASCGVMNTEAFFGQGTRLTVV.

In its sample, this clonotype was seen many times. The chain employs TRBV7-6 and TRBJ1-3; the match to TRBD1 covers 8 bases. The germline V gene has CDR1 SGHVS and CDR2 FNYEAQ. Trimming removed 4 bases from V and 4 bases from J; junction bases left unmatched: 6. The CDR3 length is 15 residues. In nucleotides, the CDR3 is TGTGCCAGCAGCTCCAGGGGGCTAGGGGGAAACACCATATATTTT. Translated, it gives CASSSRGLGGNTIYF.

This clonotype was seen repeatedly, ten times or more. CDR3 in amino acids: CASSEKGYRAEETQYF. For the CDR3, the DNA is TGTGCCAGCAGTGAAAAGGGATACAGGGCCGAAGAGACCCAGTACTTC. The V gene is TRBV6-1, the J gene TRBJ2-5; a possible D gene is TRBD1 (6 bases). Germline assignment: CDR1 MNHNS and CDR2 SASEGT. This CDR3 spans 16 amino acids. The V gene lost 2 bases and the J gene lost 3 bases, with 16 bases spanning the gap.

The chain recombines TRBV6-1 with TRBJ1-5, with a weak D call TRBD1 (6 bases). Deletions cut 8 bases from V and 9 bases from J, with 26 bases between. There are 16 residues in the CDR3. Germline CDR1 MNHNS, CDR2 SASEGT. The DNA of the CDR3 is TGTGCCAGCGGGCCCGGGGGCCGGGGTGGGGTGGGGCCCCAGCATTTT. This encodes CASGPGGRGGVGPQHF.

This clonotype was detected ten times or more. This rearrangement joins TRBV20-1 to TRBJ1-3; D unclear. The CDR3 has 13 residues. Germline V gene data show CDR1 as DFQATT and CDR2 as SNEGSKA (reference sequence). Between the trimmed V and J ends, which lost 5 bases and 3 bases, there was a span of 11 bases. Here the CDR3 reads CSAQNEVGNTIYF. The CDR3 coding sequence is TGCAGTGCTCAAAATGAGGTTGGAAACACCATATATTTT.

This clonotype appeared once. The chain employs TRBV9 and TRBJ1-6; no clear D gene. The CDR3 is 14 amino acids. The germline V and J ends were trimmed by 3 bases and 7 bases, with 11 bases remaining between them. Germline loops: CDR1 SGDLS, CDR2 YYNGEE. The CDR3 is CASSEGMGNSPLHF. The CDR3 DNA is TGTGCCAGCAGCGAAGGGATGGGGAATTCACCCCTCCACTTT.

This clonotype occurred many times. This chain joins TRBV7-9 and TRBJ1-5, with D maybe TRBD1 (6 bases). CDR3 length equals 14 residues. CDR1 is SEHNR and CDR2 is FQNEAQ in the germline V gene (reference sequence). V dropped 5 bases and J dropped 5 bases, with 13 bases sitting between them. This CDR3 reads CASSGGGTHQPQHF. CDR3 bases: TGTGCCAGCAGCGGAGGGGGTACCCATCAGCCCCAGCATTTT.

This clonotype was seen many times. The V gene is TRBV20-1, the J gene TRBJ2-7; 7 bases agree with TRBD1. Trimming cost V 5 bases and J 6 bases; bases outside gene matches: 4. Per the germline V gene, CDR1 is DFQATT and CDR2 is SNEGSKA (reference sequence). The CDR3 covers 11 residues. As DNA, the CDR3 is TGCAGTGCTGGCGACAGGGTCGAGCAGTACTTC. Its protein product is CSAGDRVEQYF.

Note on this clonotype: A read error may produce the germline difference seen at one junction end. The V gene is TRBV19, the J gene TRBJ1-6; D uncertain. The germline V gene has CDR1 LNHDA and CDR2 SQIVND (reference sequence). This CDR3 comprises 13 residues. The chain's CDR3 is CASSYAYNSPLHF. The CDR3 DNA reads as TGTGCCAGTAGCTATGCTTATAACTCACCCCTCCACTTT. Full variable domain (rest looked up from reference TRBV19 and TRBJ1-6): DGGITQSPKYLFRKEGQNVTLSCEQNLNHDAMYWYRQDPGQGLRLIYYSQIVNDFQKGDIAEGYSVSREKKESFPLTVTSAQKNPTAFYLCASSYAYNSPLHFGNGTRLTVT.

This clonotype was recorded at least ten times. J is TRBJ1-2 and V is TRBV3-1; D may be TRBD1 (5 bases). Deletions cut 2 bases from V and 0 bases from J, with 13 bases between. Germline V lookup: CDR1 LGHDT, CDR2 YNNKEL (reference sequence). The CDR3 extends over 16 amino acids. The CDR3 coding sequence is TGTGCCAGCAGCCAATATCGGGGCCCAGCTAACTATGGCTACACCTTC. It specifies CASSQYRGPANYGYTF. Full variable domain (outside the CDR3, taken from reference TRBV3-1 and TRBJ1-2): DTAVSQTPKYLVTQMGNDKSIKCEQNLGHDTMYWYKQDSKKFLKIMFSYNNKELIINETVPNRFSPKSPDKAHLNLHINSLELGDSAVYFCASSQYRGPANYGYTFGSGTRLTVV.

This clonotype was seen many times. The chain joins TRBV5-1 to TRBJ2-5, with unresolved D. V was trimmed by 1 base and J by 1 base, leaving 11 bases between them. CDR1 and CDR2 (germline): SGHRS, YFSETQ. This CDR3 contains 15 residues. The CDR3 loop is CASSLSGYTQETQYF. As DNA, the CDR3 is TGCGCCAGCAGCTTGTCTGGGTATACCCAAGAGACCCAGTACTTC. The variable domain in full, with the rest retrieved from reference TRBV5-1 and TRBJ2-5, is KAGVTQTPRYLIKTRGQQVTLSCSPISGHRSVSWYQQTPGQGLQFLFEYFSETQRNKGNFPGRFSGRQFSNSRSEMNVSTLELGDSALYLCASSLSGYTQETQYFGPGTRLLVL.

This clonotype was seen many times. The CDR3 here is CASSQVAGTDSYEQYF. The CDR3 DNA reads TGCGCCAGCAGCCAAGTAGCAGGGACAGATTCCTACGAGCAGTACTTC. V usage is TRBV4-1 and J usage is TRBJ2-7; TRBD1 agrees at 7 bases. From germline, CDR1 is MGHRA and CDR2 YSYEKL. Unmatched junction bases numbered 7, after V lost 1 base and J lost 1 base. This CDR3 has 16 residues.

This clonotype was observed a few times. The J gene is TRBJ2-7, the V gene TRBV19, with D maybe TRBD1 (6 bases). V lost 5 bases and J lost 7, with 15 bases in between. CDR1 is LNHDA, CDR2 SQIVND, per germline (reference sequence). CDR3 length equals 13 residues. CDR3 in amino acids: CASSADRTGEQYF. CDR3 DNA sequence: TGTGCCAGTAGTGCTGACAGGACGGGGGAGCAGTACTTC.

The chain has TRBV7-3 and TRBJ2-7, with 9 bases lining up with TRBD2. Looked up from germline, CDR1 is SGHTA and CDR2 is FQGTGA. V was pared by 3 bases and J by 6 bases, with 9 bases of the junction left unmatched. This CDR3 has 15 amino acids. CDR3 nucleotide sequence: TGTGCCAGCAGCTTTGACGGAGCGGGAGGCCGCGAGCAGTACTTC. Its protein is CASSFDGAGGREQYF.

This clonotype was seen more than once but under ten times. The rearrangement links TRBV4-1 to TRBJ2-1; 9 bases align to TRBD1. CDR3 length equals 16 residues. Germline loops: CDR1 MGHRA, CDR2 YSYEKL. V lost 4 bases, J lost 4 bases, and 8 bases stayed unmatched. In DNA, the CDR3 is TGCGCCAGCAGCCCCAGGCGGGACAGGGTTTACAATGAGCAGTTCTTC. Encoded protein: CASSPRRDRVYNEQFF.

This clonotype was picked up many times. The genes are TRBV9 and TRBJ1-1; D not resolved. Germline V gene lookup returns CDR1 SGDLS and CDR2 YYNGEE. The CDR3 is 15 amino acids. Trimming cost V 0 bases and J 0 bases, with 9 bases left between them. CDR3 residues: CASSVDYSMNTEAFF. The CDR3 region has the DNA TGTGCCAGCAGCGTAGACTACAGTATGAACACTGAAGCTTTCTTT. Looking up the rest from reference TRBV9 and TRBJ1-1 gives the full variable domain: DSGVTQTPKHLITATGQRVTLRCSPRSGDLSVYWYQQSLDQGLQFLIQYYNGEERAKGNILERFSAQQFPDLHSELNLSSLELGDSALYFCASSVDYSMNTEAFFGQGTRLTVV.

The sample holds many counts of this clonotype. The chain employs TRBV20-1 and TRBJ2-3, with D uncertain. CDR3 length equals 13 residues. The V end lost 6 bases, the J end lost 7 bases, and 17 bases lay between the germline ends. Germline V gives CDR1 DFQATT, CDR2 SNEGSKA (reference sequence). This CDR3 reads CSALLGGTNTQYF. For the CDR3, the DNA is TGCAGTGCACTACTGGGCGGTACAAATACGCAGTATTTT.

This clonotype was observed at least ten times. This chain uses TRBV12-3 or TRBV12-4 with TRBJ1-1; D is uncertain. The CDR3 contains 12 residues. The germline V and J ends were trimmed by 6 bases and 5 bases, with 10 bases remaining between them. In nucleotides, the CDR3 is TGTGCCAGCAGCCCTGGGCCAACTGAAGCTTTCTTT. This gives the protein CASSPGPTEAFF.

The rearrangement uses TRBV7-3 and TRBJ2-3, with 9 bases that match TRBD2. The V and J ends lost 5 bases and 4 bases, in that order; junction bases with no gene match: 7. The CDR3 is 15 residues long. Per germline, CDR1 SGHTA and CDR2 FQGTGA. The CDR3 loop reads CASSPLAGVADTQYF. The CDR3 coding sequence is TGTGCCAGCAGCCCATTAGCGGGAGTCGCAGATACGCAGTATTTT.

The chain uses TRBV2 and TRBJ1-1; a weak D match, TRBD1 (6 bases). The CDR3 totals 13 residues. Germline V CDR1 and CDR2: SNHLY, FYNNEI. V dropped 2 bases and J dropped 13 bases, with 17 bases sitting between them. CDR3 in amino acids: CASSESWQGKDFF. CDR3 sequence (DNA): TGTGCCAGCAGTGAAAGTTGGCAGGGGAAGGATTTCTTT.

This clonotype was seen repeatedly, ten times or more. The junction and the germline gene differ at one end; a read error may be behind it. The chain recombines TRBV7-7 with TRBJ2-1; D is unclear. This CDR3 comprises 13 residues. Germline loops: CDR1 SSHAT, CDR2 FNYEAQ (reference sequence). CDR3 in amino acids: CASSLIQDNEQFF. The CDR3 bases are TGTGCTAGCAGCTTAATCCAGGACAATGAGCAGTTCTTC.

This clonotype was observed many times. This sequence joins TRBV19 and TRBJ1-1; D not resolved. With 3 bases removed from V and 0 bases from J, the gap between germline ends came to 11 bases. CDR1 LNHDA and CDR2 SQIVND come from the germline V gene (reference sequence). The CDR3 has 15 residues. The CDR3 DNA sequence: TGTGCCAGTAGTATCCTGGGTTGGCTGAACACTGAAGCTTTCTTT. This translates into CASSILGWLNTEAFF.

This clonotype appeared many times. The junction departs from germline at one end; a sequencing error may be responsible. The chain couples TRBV5-1 to TRBJ2-1; tentative D call: TRBD2 (7 bases). This CDR3 is 17 amino acids long. Germline CDR1 SGHRS, CDR2 YFSETQ. CDR3 residues: CTSSLGRGANSYNEQFF. CDR3 sequence (DNA): TGCACCAGCAGCTTGGGCCGGGGGGCTAACTCCTACAATGAGCAGTTCTTC.

This clonotype was detected ten times or more. The rearrangement uses TRBV27 and TRBJ1-1; 7 bases line up with TRBD1. The CDR3 length is 14 residues. The germline V gene encodes CDR1 MNHEY and CDR2 SMNVEV (reference sequence). Trimming took 5 bases from V and 2 from J; bases not matched to a gene: 5. CDR3 sequence: CASSGGTDNTEAFF. The CDR3 DNA follows: TGTGCCAGCAGTGGCGGGACAGACAACACTGAAGCTTTCTTT.